The next 6 T cell receptor beta chains were all read from a single sample in a study of cytomegalovirus exposure and HLA in healthy donors. The PCR ran on 60 Vbeta and 13 Jbeta primers. The method was immunoSEQ multiplex PCR; TCRdb's version includes in-frame clones alone and lacks a portion of them. This sample yields about 120,000 clones, of which roughly three fifths are seen a single time; 10% belongs to the top ten. Sequencing used PBMCs. The receptors here all came from a man aged 35 to 55 in good health and CMV-seropositive.

CDR3 loop: CASSYSLAGGSYEQYF. The CDR3 region has the DNA TGTGCCAGCAGTTATTCCCTAGCGGGAGGCTCCTACGAGCAGTACTTC. The chain has TRBV6-5 and TRBJ2-7, with TRBD2 identical over 11 bases. The CDR3 sequence is 16 residues long. CDR1 and CDR2 (germline): MNHEY, SVGAGI. V shed 3 bases and J 0 bases; nucleotides not matched to a gene: 4.

This chain joins TRBV27 and TRBJ1-1; D ambiguous. Deletions cut 5 bases from V and 3 bases from J, with 19 bases between. CDR1 is MNHEY, CDR2 SMNVEV, per germline (reference sequence). This CDR3 has 16 residues. CDR3 sequence: CASSPLWEALDTEAFF. DNA for the CDR3: TGTGCCAGCAGTCCACTGTGGGAGGCTTTGGACACTGAAGCTTTCTTT.

This clone occurred once. V is TRBV6-1 and J is TRBJ2-7, with D maybe TRBD2 (6 bases). CDR1 and CDR2 (germline): MNHNS, SASEGT. The CDR3 is 15 residues long. V lost 5 bases and J lost 0, with 14 bases in between. CDR3 in amino acids: CASSMRDGYSYEQYF. The CDR3 nucleotides are TGTGCCAGCAGTATGCGGGACGGTTACTCCTACGAGCAGTACTTC.

CDR3 amino acids: CASSLGTGSYEQYF. The CDR3 DNA follows: TGTGCCAGCAGCTTGGGGACAGGGTCCTACGAGCAGTACTTC. The rearrangement uses TRBV7-2 and TRBJ2-7, with 9 bases identical to TRBD1. Germline V lookup: CDR1 SGHTA, CDR2 FQGNSA. The CDR3 consists of 14 residues. The V and J ends lost 3 bases and 1 base, in that order; junction bases with no gene match: 1.

This clone has only a few counts. The chain employs TRBV5-4 and TRBJ2-7; TRBD1 aligns across 7 bases. CDR1 is SGHNT, CDR2 YYREEE, per germline (reference sequence). The CDR3 has 14 amino acids. V lost 0 bases, J lost 2 bases, and 2 bases stayed unmatched. The CDR3 reads CASSLGQGPYEQYF. CDR3 bases: TGTGCCAGCAGCTTGGGACAGGGTCCCTACGAGCAGTACTTC.

The chain joins TRBV28 to TRBJ1-2; 9 nucleotides agree with TRBD1. Germline values: CDR1 MDHEN, CDR2 SYDVKM. J lost 4 bases, V lost 5 bases, and 5 bases had no gene match. This CDR3 has 14 residues. The CDR3 DNA reads TGTGCCAGCAGTCAGACAGGGGGTGGCTATGGCTACACCTTC. It specifies CASSQTGGGYGYTF.